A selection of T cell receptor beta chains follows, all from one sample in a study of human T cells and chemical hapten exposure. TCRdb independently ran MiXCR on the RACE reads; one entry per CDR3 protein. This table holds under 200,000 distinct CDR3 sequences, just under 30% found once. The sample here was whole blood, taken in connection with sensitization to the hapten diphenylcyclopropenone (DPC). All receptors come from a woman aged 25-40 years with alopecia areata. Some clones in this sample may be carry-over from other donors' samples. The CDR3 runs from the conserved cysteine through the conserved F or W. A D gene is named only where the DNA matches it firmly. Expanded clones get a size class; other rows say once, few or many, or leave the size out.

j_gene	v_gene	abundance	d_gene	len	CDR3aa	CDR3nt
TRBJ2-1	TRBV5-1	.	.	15	CASSLGTSTYNEQFF	TGCGCCAGCAGCTTAGGGACTTCAACTTACAATGAGCAGTTCTTC
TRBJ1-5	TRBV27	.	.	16	CASQAGTGLNNQPQHF	TGTGCCAGCCAAGCGGGGACTGGCTTAAATAATCAGCCCCAGCATTTT
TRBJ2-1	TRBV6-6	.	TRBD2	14	CASSPILSGSEQFF	TGTGCCAGCAGTCCAATACTTAGCGGGAGTGAGCAGTTCTTC
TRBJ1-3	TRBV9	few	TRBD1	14	CASSVGDRGNTIYF	TGTGCCAGCAGCGTAGGGGACAGGGGAAACACCATATATTTT
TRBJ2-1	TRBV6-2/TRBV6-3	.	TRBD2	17	CASSYPLGGGINNEQFF	TGTGCCAGCAGTTATCCCCTTGGCGGGGGGATCAACAATGAGCAGTTCTTC
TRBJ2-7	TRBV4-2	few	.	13	CASSQDQNRPQYF	TGTGCCAGCAGCCAAGATCAGAATCGGCCGCAGTACTTC
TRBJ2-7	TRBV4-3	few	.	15	CASSPTEGSSYEQYF	TGCGCCAGCAGCCCTACGGAAGGGAGCTCCTACGAGCAGTACTTC
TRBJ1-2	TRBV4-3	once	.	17	CASSRKLIQDRLYGYTF	TGCGCCAGCAGCCGAAAACTGATACAAGACAGATTATATGGCTACACCTTC
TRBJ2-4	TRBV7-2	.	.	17	CASSLSQGSVGKNIQYF	TGTGCCAGCAGCTTAAGTCAGGGATCGGTGGGGAAAAACATTCAGTACTTC
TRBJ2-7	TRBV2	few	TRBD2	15	CASRDPRLAGREQYF	TGTGCCAGCAGAGACCCGAGGCTAGCGGGACGCGAGCAGTACTTC
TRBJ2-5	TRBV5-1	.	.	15	CASSLVGRAEETQYF	TGCGCCAGCAGCTTGGTGGGCAGGGCGGAGGAGACCCAGTACTTC
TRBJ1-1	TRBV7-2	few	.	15	CASSLAAGVTTEAFF	TGTGCCAGCAGCTTAGCGGCGGGGGTTACGACTGAAGCTTTCTTT
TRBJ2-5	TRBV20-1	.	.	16	CSAILPKQTYQETQYF	TGCAGTGCTATCCTCCCGAAGCAGACGTACCAAGAGACCCAGTACTTC
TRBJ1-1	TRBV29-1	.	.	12	CSVLPDRTEAFF	TGCAGCGTCCTCCCGGACAGAACTGAAGCTTTCTTT
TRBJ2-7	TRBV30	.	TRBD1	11	CASDRGYEQYF	TGTGCCAGTGACAGGGGGTACGAGCAGTACTTC
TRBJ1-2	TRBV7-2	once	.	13	CASSLNTYYGYTF	TGTGCCAGCAGCTTAAACACATACTATGGCTACACCTTC
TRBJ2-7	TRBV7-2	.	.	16	CASSLGPKGSGYEQYF	TGTGCCAGCAGCTTAGGTCCAAAGGGAAGCGGCTACGAGCAGTACTTC
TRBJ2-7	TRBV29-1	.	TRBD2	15	CSVEDKVLAGGEQYF	TGCAGCGTTGAAGATAAGGTTCTAGCGGGAGGCGAGCAGTACTTC
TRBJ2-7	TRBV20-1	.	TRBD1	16	CSARGTGKLSPYEQYF	TGCAGTGCTAGAGGGACAGGGAAGCTCAGCCCCTACGAGCAGTACTTC
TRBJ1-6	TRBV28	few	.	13	CASSPRDFSPLHF	TGTGCCAGCAGTCCCAGGGATTTCTCACCCCTCCACTTT
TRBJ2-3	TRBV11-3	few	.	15	CASSLYGTRGDTQYF	TGTGCCAGCAGCTTATATGGGACGCGAGGAGATACGCAGTATTTT
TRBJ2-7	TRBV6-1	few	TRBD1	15	CASRVGTGSSYEQYF	TGTGCCAGCAGGGTCGGGACAGGGAGCTCCTACGAGCAGTACTTC
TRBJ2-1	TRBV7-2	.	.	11	CASSFVGWQFF	TGTGCCAGCAGCTTTGTTGGTTGGCAGTTCTTC
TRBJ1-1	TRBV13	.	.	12	CASSSGFPEAFF	TGTGCCAGCAGCTCAGGGTTCCCTGAAGCTTTCTTT
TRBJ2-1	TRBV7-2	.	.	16	CASSPRGSVYYNEQFF	TGTGCCAGCAGCCCCCGGGGCAGTGTTTACTACAATGAGCAGTTCTTC
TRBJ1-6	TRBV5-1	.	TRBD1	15	CASSRDRVIGSPLHF	TGCGCCAGCAGCAGGGACAGGGTCATCGGTTCACCCCTCCACTTT
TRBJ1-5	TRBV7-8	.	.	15	CASSGETWRNQPQHF	TGTGCCAGCTCTGGGGAAACATGGCGAAATCAGCCCCAGCATTTT
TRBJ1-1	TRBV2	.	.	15	CASSEAGQLNTEAFF	TGTGCCAGCAGTGAAGCTGGACAGCTGAACACTGAAGCTTTCTTT
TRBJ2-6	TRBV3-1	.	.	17	CASSQSDQGSGANVLTF	TGTGCCAGCAGCCAATCTGACCAGGGGTCTGGGGCCAACGTCCTGACTTTC
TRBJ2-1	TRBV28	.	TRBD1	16	CASSDLRQGSGDEQFF	TGTGCCAGCAGTGATCTTCGACAGGGGAGTGGAGATGAGCAGTTCTTC
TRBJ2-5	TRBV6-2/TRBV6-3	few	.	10	CATADETQYF	TGTGCCACCGCGGATGAGACCCAGTACTTC
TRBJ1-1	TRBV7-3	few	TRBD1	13	CASSSTGATEAFF	TGTGCCAGCAGCTCGACAGGGGCCACTGAAGCTTTCTTT
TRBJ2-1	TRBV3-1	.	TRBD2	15	CASSQASGRMDEQFF	TGTGCCAGCAGCCAAGCTAGCGGGAGGATGGATGAGCAGTTCTTC
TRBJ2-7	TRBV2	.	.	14	CASKRDGSSYEQYF	TGTGCCAGCAAAAGGGACGGCAGCTCCTACGAGCAGTACTTC
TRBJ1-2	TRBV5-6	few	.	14	CASSSAGEYYGYTF	TGTGCCAGCAGCTCGGCAGGTGAATACTATGGCTACACCTTC
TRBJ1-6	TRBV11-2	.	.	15	CASSRARASNSPLHF	TGTGCCAGCAGCAGAGCGCGGGCGAGTAATTCACCCCTCCACTTT
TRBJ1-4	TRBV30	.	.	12	CAGRGTNEKLFF	TGTGCCGGCCGAGGGACTAATGAAAAACTGTTTTTT
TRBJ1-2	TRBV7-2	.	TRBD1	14	CASSLGDRERGYTF	TGTGCCAGCAGCTTAGGGGACAGGGAACGCGGCTACACCTTC
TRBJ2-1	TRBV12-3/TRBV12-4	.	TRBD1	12	CANSKHRGEQFF	TGTGCCAACAGTAAGCACAGGGGTGAGCAGTTCTTC
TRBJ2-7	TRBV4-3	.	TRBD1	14	CASSPRTGVYEQYF	TGCGCCAGCAGCCCCCGGACAGGGGTTTACGAGCAGTACTTC
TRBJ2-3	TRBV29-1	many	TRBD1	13	CSVEPDRADTQYF	TGCAGCGTTGAACCGGACAGGGCAGATACGCAGTATTTT
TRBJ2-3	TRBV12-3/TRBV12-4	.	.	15	CASSQRQGLTDTQYF	TGTGCCAGCAGTCAACGACAGGGACTCACAGATACGCAGTATTTT
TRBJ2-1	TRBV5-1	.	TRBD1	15	CASSPRTTGGNEQFF	TGCGCCAGCAGCCCCCGTACGACAGGGGGGAATGAGCAGTTCTTC
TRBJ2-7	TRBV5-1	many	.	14	CASSSDPGAYEQYF	TGCGCCAGCAGCTCGGACCCTGGGGCTTACGAGCAGTACTTC
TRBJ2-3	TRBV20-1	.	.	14	CSASPPQGPDTQYF	TGCAGTGCTTCTCCACCGCAGGGTCCAGATACGCAGTATTTT
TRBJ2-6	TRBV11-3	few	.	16	CASSLDRAAGANVLTF	TGTGCCAGCAGCTTAGACAGGGCGGCTGGGGCCAACGTCCTGACTTTC
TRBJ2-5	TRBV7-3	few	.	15	CASSLRGVSQETQYF	TGTGCCAGCAGCTTACGTGGGGTGAGCCAAGAGACCCAGTACTTC
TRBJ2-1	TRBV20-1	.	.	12	CSAYGLTNEQFF	TGCAGTGCTTACGGACTCACCAATGAGCAGTTCTTC
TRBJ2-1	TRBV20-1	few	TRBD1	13	CSARDDRGYEQFF	TGCAGTGCTAGAGATGACAGGGGGTATGAGCAGTTCTTC
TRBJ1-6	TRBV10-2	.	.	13	CASTISLNSPLHF	TGCGCCAGCACTATCAGTCTTAATTCACCCCTCCACTTT
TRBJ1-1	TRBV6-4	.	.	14	CAGIIVGTNTEAFF	TGTGCCGGGATTATCGTGGGTACGAACACTGAAGCTTTCTTT
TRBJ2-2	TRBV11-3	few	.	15	CASRSPASGSGELFF	TGTGCCAGCAGGTCTCCGGCGTCGGGGTCCGGGGAGCTGTTTTTT
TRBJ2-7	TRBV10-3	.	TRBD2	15	CAISVGGGASYEQYF	TGTGCCATCAGTGTGGGCGGGGGAGCCTCCTACGAGCAGTACTTC